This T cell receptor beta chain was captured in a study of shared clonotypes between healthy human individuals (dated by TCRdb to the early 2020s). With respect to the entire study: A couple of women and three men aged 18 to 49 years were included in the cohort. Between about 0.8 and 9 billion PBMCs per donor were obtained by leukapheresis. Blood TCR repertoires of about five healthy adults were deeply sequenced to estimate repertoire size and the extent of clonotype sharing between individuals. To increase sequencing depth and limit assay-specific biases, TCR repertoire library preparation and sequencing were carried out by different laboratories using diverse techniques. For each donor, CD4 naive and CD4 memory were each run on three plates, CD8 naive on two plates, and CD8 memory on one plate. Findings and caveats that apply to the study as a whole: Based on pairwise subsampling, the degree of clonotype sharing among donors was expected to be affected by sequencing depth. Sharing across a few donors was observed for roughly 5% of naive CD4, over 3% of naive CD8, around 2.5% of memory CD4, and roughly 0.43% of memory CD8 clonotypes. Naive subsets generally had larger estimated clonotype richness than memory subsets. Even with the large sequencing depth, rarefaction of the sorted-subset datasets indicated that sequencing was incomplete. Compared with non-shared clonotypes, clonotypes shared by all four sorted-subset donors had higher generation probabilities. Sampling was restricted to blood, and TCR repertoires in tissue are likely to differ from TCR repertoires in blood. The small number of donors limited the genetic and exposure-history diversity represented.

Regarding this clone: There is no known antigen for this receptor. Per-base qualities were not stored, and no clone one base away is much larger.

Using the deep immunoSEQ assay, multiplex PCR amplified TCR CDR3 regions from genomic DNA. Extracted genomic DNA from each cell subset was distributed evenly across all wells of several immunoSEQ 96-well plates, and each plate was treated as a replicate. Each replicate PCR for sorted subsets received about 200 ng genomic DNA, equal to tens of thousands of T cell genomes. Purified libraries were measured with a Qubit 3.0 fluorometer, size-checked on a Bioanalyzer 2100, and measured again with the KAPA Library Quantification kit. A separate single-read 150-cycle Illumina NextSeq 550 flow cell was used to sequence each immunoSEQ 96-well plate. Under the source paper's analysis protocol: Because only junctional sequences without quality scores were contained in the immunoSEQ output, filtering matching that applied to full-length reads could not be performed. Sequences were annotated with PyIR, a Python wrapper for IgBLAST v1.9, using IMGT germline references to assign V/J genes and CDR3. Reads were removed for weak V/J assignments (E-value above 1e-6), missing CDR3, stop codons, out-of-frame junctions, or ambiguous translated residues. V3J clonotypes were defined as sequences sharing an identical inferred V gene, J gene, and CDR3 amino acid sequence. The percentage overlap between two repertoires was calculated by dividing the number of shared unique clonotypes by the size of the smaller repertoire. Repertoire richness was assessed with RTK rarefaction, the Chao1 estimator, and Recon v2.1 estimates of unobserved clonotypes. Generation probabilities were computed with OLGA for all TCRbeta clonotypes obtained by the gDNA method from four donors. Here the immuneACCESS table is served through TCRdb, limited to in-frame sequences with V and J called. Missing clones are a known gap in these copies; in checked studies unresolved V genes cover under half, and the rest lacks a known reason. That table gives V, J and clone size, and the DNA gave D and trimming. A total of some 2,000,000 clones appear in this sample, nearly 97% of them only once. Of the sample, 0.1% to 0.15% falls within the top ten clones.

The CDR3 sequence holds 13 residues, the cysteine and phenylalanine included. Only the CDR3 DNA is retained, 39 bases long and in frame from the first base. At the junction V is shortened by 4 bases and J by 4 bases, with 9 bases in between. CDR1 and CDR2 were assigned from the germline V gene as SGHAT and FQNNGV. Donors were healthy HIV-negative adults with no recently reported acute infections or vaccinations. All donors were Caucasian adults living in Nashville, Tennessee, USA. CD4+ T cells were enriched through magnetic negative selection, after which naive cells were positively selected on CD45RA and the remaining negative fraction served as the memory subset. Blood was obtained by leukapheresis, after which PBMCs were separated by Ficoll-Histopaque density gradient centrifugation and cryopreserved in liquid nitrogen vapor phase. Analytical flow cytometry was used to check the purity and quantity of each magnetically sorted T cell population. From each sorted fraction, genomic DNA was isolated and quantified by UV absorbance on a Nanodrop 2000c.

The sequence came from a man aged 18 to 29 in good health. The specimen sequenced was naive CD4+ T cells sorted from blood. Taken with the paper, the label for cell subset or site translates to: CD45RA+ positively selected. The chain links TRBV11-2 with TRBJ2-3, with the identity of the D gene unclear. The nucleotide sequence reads TGTGCCAGCAGCTCGACGCACCCAGATACGCAGTATTTT. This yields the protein CASSSTHPDTQYF.